This T cell receptor (beta chain) comes out of a study of T cells after yellow fever vaccination. Study information: Each low-cell-number fraction was prepared by means of SMART-Seq v4 Ultra Low Input.

CDR3 length: 14 residues. V lost 7 bases and J lost 4, with 14 bases in between. TCRdb re-called the 5' RACE reads through MiXCR, storing one row per CDR3 protein. The sample carries 80,000 to 100,000 distinct CDR3 sequences, around 9.8% recorded once. A few counts support this clonotype. The receptor was isolated from a man younger than 35 who received the YFV17D yellow fever vaccine. The chain couples TRBV12-3 or TRBV12-4 to TRBJ2-1; perhaps TRBD1 as D (6 bases). The sample was CD8+ T cells not binding an NS4B(214-222) dextramer, sorted from PBMCs, taken around 14 days after the first yellow fever vaccination. CDR3 nucleotide sequence: TGTGCCAGCACCTTGACAGGACCTTACAATGAGCAGTTCTTC. Residues: CASTLTGPYNEQFF.